This T cell receptor beta chain comes out of a study of blood T cells in healthy people across ages. Study conclusions and caveats: Diversity was higher, and naive CD4+ cells more numerous, in long-lived donors than in aged donors. Strong correlation was found linking TCR beta diversity to naive T cell percentage.

There are many counts of this clonotype. What it binds is not known. The V and J ends lost 2 bases and 4 bases respectively, with 9 bases between them. The CDR3 consists of 14 residues. In germline, CDR1 is SGHTA, CDR2 FQGNSA. A second PCR, run for about 7 to 11 cycles, used a sample-barcoded 5' primer plus a J-beta primer mix. CDR3-containing paired-end reads numbering at least 2.5 million came from each sample. From the 5' RACE reads, TCRdb called clonotypes with MiXCR, one entry per CDR3 protein. This sample has about 640,000 distinct CDR3 sequences; approximately 30% occur once, and the top ten carry less than 20%.

The source of this sequence is a woman of 80 years or more in good health. The chain combines TRBV7-2 with TRBJ1-5, with D possibly being TRBD1 (5 bases). Sequencing was carried out using blood. CDR3 region: CASSLFRGNQPQHF. As DNA, the CDR3 is TGTGCCAGCAGCTTATTCCGGGGGAATCAGCCCCAGCATTTT.